This TCR beta chain comes out of a study of T cell changes during pregnancy in multiple sclerosis. Sequencing was performed with immunoSEQ multiplex PCR; in TCRdb, only in-frame clones are kept and a portion is missing. The sample gives over 85,000 clones, around 91% of which show up once; 1.5% to 2% is in the top ten. Trimming pared 3 bases from V and 5 bases from J, leaving 10 bases between. Germline loops: CDR1 KGHSH, CDR2 LQKENI. The CDR3 has 14 residues. The sequence was collected from a female donor in good health, enrolled as a control in a pregnancy study. The gene calls are TRBV18 and TRBJ1-4, with D perhaps matching TRBD1 (6 bases). Sample: peripheral blood, taken after pregnancy. CDR3 protein: CASSPPQGNEKLFF. DNA of the CDR3: TGTGCCAGCTCACCGCCACAGGGAAATGAAAAACTGTTTTTT.